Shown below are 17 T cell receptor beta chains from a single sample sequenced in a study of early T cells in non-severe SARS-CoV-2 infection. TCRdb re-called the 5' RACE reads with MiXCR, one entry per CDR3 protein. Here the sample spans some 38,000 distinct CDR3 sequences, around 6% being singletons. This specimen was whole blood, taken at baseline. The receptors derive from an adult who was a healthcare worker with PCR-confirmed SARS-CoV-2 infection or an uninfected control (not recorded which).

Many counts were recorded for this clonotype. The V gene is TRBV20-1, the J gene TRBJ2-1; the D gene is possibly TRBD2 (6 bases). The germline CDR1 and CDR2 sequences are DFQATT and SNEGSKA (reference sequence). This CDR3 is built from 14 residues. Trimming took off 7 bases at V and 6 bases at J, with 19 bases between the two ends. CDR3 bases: TGCAGTGGGCCGGGAGCACTCGACTCCAATGAGCAGTTCTTC. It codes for CSGPGALDSNEQFF.

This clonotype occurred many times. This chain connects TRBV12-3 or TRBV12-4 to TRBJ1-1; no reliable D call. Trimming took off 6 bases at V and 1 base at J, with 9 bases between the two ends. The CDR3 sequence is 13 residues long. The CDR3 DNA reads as TGTGCCAGCAGGAAAATTGAGAACACTGAAGCTTTCTTT. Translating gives CASRKIENTEAFF.

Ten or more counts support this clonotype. CDR3 loop: CAEDSPKSSYNEQFF. The CDR3 DNA reads as TGCGCCGAAGACTCCCCGAAGAGCTCCTACAATGAGCAGTTCTTC. The rearrangement uses TRBV4-3 and TRBJ2-1; D is unclear. This CDR3 is built from 15 residues. CDR1 is LGHNA and CDR2 is YSLEER in the germline V gene. The V end was cut by 11 bases, the J end by 0 bases, with 17 bases between.

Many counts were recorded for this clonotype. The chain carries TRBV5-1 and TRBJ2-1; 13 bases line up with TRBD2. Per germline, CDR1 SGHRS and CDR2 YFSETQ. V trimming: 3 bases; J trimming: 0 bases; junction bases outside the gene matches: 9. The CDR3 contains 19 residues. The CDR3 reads CASSSPTSGGPSSYNEQFF. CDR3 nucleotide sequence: TGCGCCAGCAGCTCTCCGACTAGCGGGGGGCCTAGCTCCTACAATGAGCAGTTCTTC.

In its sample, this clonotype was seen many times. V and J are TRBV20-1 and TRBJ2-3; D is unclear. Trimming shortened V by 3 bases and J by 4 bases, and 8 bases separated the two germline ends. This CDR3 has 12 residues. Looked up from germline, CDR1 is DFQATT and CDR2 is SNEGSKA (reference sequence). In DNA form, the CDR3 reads TGCAGTGCTAGGCGACATCCAGATACGCAGTATTTT. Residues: CSARRHPDTQYF.

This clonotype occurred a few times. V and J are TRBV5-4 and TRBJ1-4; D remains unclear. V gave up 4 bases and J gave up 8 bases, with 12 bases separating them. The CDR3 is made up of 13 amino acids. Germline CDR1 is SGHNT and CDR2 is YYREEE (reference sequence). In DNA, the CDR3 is TGTGCCAGCAGCCCGCGGACGAGCGAAAAACTGTTTTTT. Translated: CASSPRTSEKLFF.

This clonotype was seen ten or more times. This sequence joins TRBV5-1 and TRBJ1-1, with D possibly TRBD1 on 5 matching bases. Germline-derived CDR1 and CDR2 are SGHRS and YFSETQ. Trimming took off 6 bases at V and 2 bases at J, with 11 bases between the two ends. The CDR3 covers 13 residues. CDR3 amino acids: CASKGDRNTEAFF. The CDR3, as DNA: TGCGCCAGCAAGGGAGACAGAAACACTGAAGCTTTCTTT.

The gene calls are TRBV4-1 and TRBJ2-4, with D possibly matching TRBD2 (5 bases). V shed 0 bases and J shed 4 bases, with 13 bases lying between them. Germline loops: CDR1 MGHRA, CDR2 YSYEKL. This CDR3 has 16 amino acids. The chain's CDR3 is CASSQDSAGVKNIQYF. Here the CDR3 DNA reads TGCGCCAGCAGCCAAGATTCGGCGGGCGTAAAAAACATTCAGTACTTC.

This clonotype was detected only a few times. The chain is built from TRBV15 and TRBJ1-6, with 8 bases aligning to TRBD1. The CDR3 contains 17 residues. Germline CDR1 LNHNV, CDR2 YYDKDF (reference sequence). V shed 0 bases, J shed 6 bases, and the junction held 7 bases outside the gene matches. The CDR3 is CATSRDWQGALNSPLHF. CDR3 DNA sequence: TGTGCCACCAGCAGAGATTGGCAGGGGGCGCTTAATTCACCCCTCCACTTT.

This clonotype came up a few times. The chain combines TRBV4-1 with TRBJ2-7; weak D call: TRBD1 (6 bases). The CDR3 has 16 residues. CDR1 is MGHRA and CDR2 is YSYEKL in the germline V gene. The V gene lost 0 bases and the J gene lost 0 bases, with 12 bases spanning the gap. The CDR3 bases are TGCGCCAGCAGCCAAGAGATACAGGGAAGCTCCTACGAGCAGTACTTC. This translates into CASSQEIQGSSYEQYF.

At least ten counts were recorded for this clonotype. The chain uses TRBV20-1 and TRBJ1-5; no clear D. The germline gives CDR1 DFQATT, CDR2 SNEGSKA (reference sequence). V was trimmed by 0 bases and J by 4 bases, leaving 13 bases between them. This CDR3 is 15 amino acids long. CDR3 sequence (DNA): TGCAGTGCTAGAGATCTGCTAGGCGAAAATCAGCCCCAGCATTTT. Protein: CSARDLLGENQPQHF.

The CDR3 DNA is TGTGCCAGCAGTTTTGGGGTTTGGGACAATGAGCAGTTCTTC. Encoded protein: CASSFGVWDNEQFF. V and J are TRBV12-3 or TRBV12-4 and TRBJ2-1; D is undetermined. V lost 3 bases to trimming and J lost 5 bases, with 11 bases between them. The CDR3 has 14 residues.

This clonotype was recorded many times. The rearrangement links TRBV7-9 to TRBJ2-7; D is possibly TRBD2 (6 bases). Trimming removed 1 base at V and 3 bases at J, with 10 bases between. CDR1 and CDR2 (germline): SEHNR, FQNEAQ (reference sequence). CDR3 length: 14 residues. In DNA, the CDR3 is TGTGCCAGCAGCTTAGGGGACTTGCTCTACGAGCAGTACTTC. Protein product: CASSLGDLLYEQYF.

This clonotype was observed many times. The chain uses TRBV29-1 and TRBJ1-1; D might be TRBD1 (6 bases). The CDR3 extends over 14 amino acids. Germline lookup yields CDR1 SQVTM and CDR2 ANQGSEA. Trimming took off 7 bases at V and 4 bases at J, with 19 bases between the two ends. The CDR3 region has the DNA TGCAGCGCTTTTAACCCCAGGGGAGGCACTGAAGCTTTCTTT. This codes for CSAFNPRGGTEAFF.

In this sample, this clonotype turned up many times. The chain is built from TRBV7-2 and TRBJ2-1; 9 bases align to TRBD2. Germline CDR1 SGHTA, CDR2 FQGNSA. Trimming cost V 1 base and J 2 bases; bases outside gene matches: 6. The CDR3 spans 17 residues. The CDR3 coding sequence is TGTGCCAGCAGCTTAGTCGTGGCTAGCGGGGCCTACAATGAGCAGTTCTTC. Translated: CASSLVVASGAYNEQFF.

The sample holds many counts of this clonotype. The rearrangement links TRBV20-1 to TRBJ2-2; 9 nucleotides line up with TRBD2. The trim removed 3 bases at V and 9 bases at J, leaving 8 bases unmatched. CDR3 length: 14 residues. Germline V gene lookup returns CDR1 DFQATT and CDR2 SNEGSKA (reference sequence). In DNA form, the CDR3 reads TGCAGTGCTAGGGTAGCGGGGGCGTCGTGGGAGCTGTTTTTT. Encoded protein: CSARVAGASWELFF.

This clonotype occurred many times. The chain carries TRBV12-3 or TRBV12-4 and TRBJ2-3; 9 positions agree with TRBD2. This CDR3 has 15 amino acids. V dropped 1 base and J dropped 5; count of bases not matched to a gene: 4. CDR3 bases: TGTGCCAGCAGTTTAGGTCCTAGCGGGGTAGATACGCAGTATTTT. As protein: CASSLGPSGVDTQYF.